This entry concerns a single T cell receptor (beta chain). Its antigen is unknown. Base qualities are not recorded, but no much larger clone differs from it by a single base. The collaborating institutions used their own protocols to collect whole blood in K2EDTA tubes. Collaborator samples were shipped for TCRbeta analysis as frozen whole blood, isolated PBMCs, or DNA extracted from either sample type. This entry belongs to a study of blood T cell repertoires in COVID-19 (dated by TCRdb to 2020 to 2021). Study-wide context: Collaborator samples came from the United States, Italy and Spain and covered acute and convalescent phases of COVID-19. The material from the prospective study consisted of cDNA or gDNA derived from T cells, B-cell-depleted T cells, or PBMCs. The repertoires were released in a freely available public database meant as a resource for research on the immune response to SARS-CoV-2. Samples came from the ongoing ImmuneRACE study (first 160 participants) plus 1,254 subjects from 6 global collaborators. HLA class I and class II types, where available, came from metadata supplied by the sample provider rather than from assay-based typing. A de-identified subject ID, COVID-19 status, age in years and sex were almost always included in the sample metadata. The dataset comprised deeply sampled blood TCRbeta repertoires from subjects exposed to, actively infected with, or recovered from COVID-19.

TCRbeta CDR3 regions were amplified from genomic DNA using the immunoSEQ Assay, a bias-controlled multiplex PCR. On the authors' methods: Within the assay, amplification of reference gene primers was used to estimate how many nucleated cells each sample contained. Sequence reads were collapsed and filtered to measure the absolute abundance of every unique TCRbeta CDR3 rearrangement. For each sample, productive Simpson clonality was calculated by taking the square root of Simpson's diversity index across productive rearrangements. In TCRdb, the immuneACCESS table is reduced to in-frame sequences with V and J assigned. These tables do not hold every clone; where another copy was compared, an unresolved V gene accounts for under half, and the others remain unexplained. The D gene and trimming were derived from the DNA, and the V and J assignments and clone size from that table. Across this sample there are more than 200,000 clones, with around 90% seen only once. About 0.7% of the sample comes from the top ten.

The cysteine opens and the phenylalanine closes a CDR3 of 15 amino acids. Left in the record is the CDR3 DNA by itself, 45 bases read in frame from the first base. V trim: 7 bases; J trim: 2 bases; unmatched bases: 10. The germline V gene (reference sequence) provides CDR1 LNHDA and CDR2 SQIVND. The study at large found these results: Clinical and demographic metadata were provided uncurated, with the amount varying by source and participant.

The sample consisted of peripheral blood. The V gene is TRBV19 and the J gene is TRBJ2-7, and 8 bases in between align with TRBD1. The sequence came from a human donor in a cohort sampled during active COVID-19. The nucleotides are TGTGCCAGTACTGACTCGGGACAGGCCCCCTACGAGCAGTACTTC. The translation is CASTDSGQAPYEQYF.